What follows are 23 T cell receptor beta chains derived from one specimen sequenced in a study of siplizumab effects on memory and regulatory T cells. Here immunoSEQ multiplex PCR was the method, and the copy in TCRdb shows in-frame clones only, minus some. The table shows tens of thousands of clones, with nearly 98% occurring only once. Sequences were obtained from naive CD8+ T cells sorted from blood. Receptor source: a human donor in good health.

J is TRBJ2-7 and V is TRBV6-5, with 8 nucleotides matching TRBD1. The CDR3 sequence is 13 residues long. The V gene end was trimmed by 6 bases and the J gene end by 2 bases; junction bases not matched to a gene: 3. Germline V gene sequence: CDR1 MNHEY, CDR2 SVGAGI. CDR3: CASSLDRAYEQYF. CDR3 in DNA: TGTGCCAGCAGCCTGGACAGGGCCTACGAGCAGTACTTC.

This sequence joins TRBV19 and TRBJ1-5; D gene ambiguous. Per germline, CDR1 LNHDA and CDR2 SQIVND (reference sequence). Trimming stripped 3 bases from V and 6 bases from J, with 12 bases between. The CDR3 contains 14 residues. The CDR3 is CASSITGVGQPQHF. Written as DNA, the CDR3 is TGTGCCAGTAGTATTACTGGGGTCGGTCAGCCCCAGCATTTT.

The chain uses TRBV21-1 and TRBJ2-7; TRBD1 was called by the table and not checked on the DNA. TRBV21-1 corresponds to a pseudogene. The CDR3 spans 12 residues. As DNA, the CDR3 is TGTGCCTTAAGGACAGAAGCCCACGAGCAGTACTTC. It yields the protein CALRTEAHEQYF.

The chain employs TRBV5-6 and TRBJ1-3; no reliable D call. Germline values: CDR1 SGHDT, CDR2 YYEEEE. The ends were cut back, 5 bases at V and 4 bases at J, with 10 bases in the middle. The CDR3 has 13 residues. CDR3 region: CASSPGPGNTIYF. CDR3 DNA sequence: TGTGCCAGCAGTCCCGGTCCAGGAAACACCATATATTTT.

The chain has TRBV4-3 and TRBJ2-5; D uncertain. The J call could be wrong; TRBJ2-7 is a better fit for the DNA end. Germline loops: CDR1 LGHNA, CDR2 YSLEER. The CDR3 is made up of 15 amino acids. CDR3 DNA: TGCGCCAGCAGCCAACGGCAGGAACCATCCTACGAGCAGTACTTC. Translated, it gives CASSQRQEPSYEQYF.

The CDR3 DNA follows: TGTGCCAGCACCGCAGGGACTAGCGCCTTAGATACGCAGTATTTT. This codes for CASTAGTSALDTQYF. The chain is built from TRBV7-2 and TRBJ2-3; 10 positions agree with TRBD2. Germline V gives CDR1 SGHTA, CDR2 FQGNSA. V was pared by 7 bases and J by 5 bases, with 9 bases of the junction left unmatched. This CDR3 has 15 amino acids.

The V gene is TRBV10-1, the J gene TRBJ2-3; D ambiguous. Per the germline V gene, CDR1 is WNHNN and CDR2 is SYGVQD (reference sequence). The CDR3 extends over 12 amino acids. Deletions cut 3 bases from V and 7 bases from J, with 8 bases between. CDR3: CASSEVGNTQYF. The CDR3 coding sequence is TGCGCCAGCAGTGAAGTTGGGAATACGCAGTATTTT.

J is TRBJ1-2 and V is TRBV19, with D uncertain. Germline V gene sequence: CDR1 LNHDA, CDR2 SQIVND (reference sequence). V gave up 1 base and J gave up 7 bases, with 4 bases separating them. The CDR3 totals 11 residues. The CDR3 nucleotides read TGTGCCAGTAGTATAGGCGGTGGCTACACCTTC. This codes for CASSIGGGYTF.

This clone showed up just once. The J gene is TRBJ2-5, the V gene TRBV28; TRBD1 aligns across 8 bases. CDR3 length equals 16 residues. The germline gives CDR1 MDHEN, CDR2 SYDVKM. J gave up 4 bases and V 2 bases, and 9 bases lay outside the gene matches. The CDR3 is CASSLPPQGAGETQYF. CDR3 bases: TGTGCCAGCAGTTTACCCCCGCAGGGGGCAGGAGAGACCCAGTACTTC. Full variable domain (remainder filled in from reference TRBV28 and TRBJ2-5): DVKVTQSSRYLVKRTGEKVFLECVQDMDHENMFWYRQDPGLGLRLIYFSYDVKMKEKGDIPEGYSVSREKKERFSLILESASTNQTSMYLCASSLPPQGAGETQYFGPGTRLLVL.

This clone was observed a single time. The chain is built from TRBV7-3 and TRBJ2-3, with 12 positions matching TRBD2. The CDR3 sequence is 16 residues long. CDR1 and CDR2 (germline): SGHTA, FQGTGA. Trimming removed 6 bases from V and 5 bases from J; junction bases left unmatched: 9. CDR3 region: CASSHTSGGLEDTQYF. The DNA for the CDR3 is TGTGCCAGCAGTCATACTAGCGGGGGGTTGGAAGATACGCAGTATTTT.

The V gene is TRBV6-5, the J gene TRBJ2-1, with D unresolved. The ends were cut back, 0 bases at V and 10 bases at J, with 19 bases in the middle. The CDR3 totals 16 residues. CDR1 is MNHEY, CDR2 SVGAGI, per germline. The CDR3 protein is CASSYSTGWAVGEQFF. CDR3 coding DNA: TGTGCCAGCAGTTACTCGACGGGTTGGGCAGTCGGGGAGCAGTTCTTC.

The gene calls are TRBV4-2 and TRBJ2-2; 10 bases line up with TRBD2. Per the germline V gene, CDR1 is LGHNA and CDR2 is YNFKEQ. CDR3 length: 19 residues. J lost 1 base, V lost 0 bases, and 8 bases had no gene match. The CDR3 DNA sequence: TGTGCCAGCAGCCAAGATTACCCAGCGGGGGGGCTGAACACCGGGGAGCTGTTTTTT. It is translated as CASSQDYPAGGLNTGELFF.

This chain connects TRBV9 to TRBJ2-7, with TRBD1 identical over 7 bases. The CDR3 sequence is 14 residues long. V trimming: 0 bases; J trimming: 2 bases; junction bases outside the gene matches: 2. In germline, CDR1 is SGDLS, CDR2 YYNGEE. The CDR3 region is CASSVGQGAYEQYF. The CDR3 DNA reads as TGTGCCAGCAGCGTAGGACAGGGCGCCTACGAGCAGTACTTC.

Regarding this clone: Its ends do not fully match the called genes, so a read error is possible. This chain uses TRBV7-9 with TRBJ2-7, with D tentatively TRBD2 (6 bases). CDR1 is SEHNR, CDR2 FQNEAQ, per germline (reference sequence). The CDR3 spans 14 residues. The DNA of the CDR3 is TGTGCCAGCAGCCACCGGGACTCAGACTACGGGCAGTACTTC. Protein sequence: CASSHRDSDYGQYF.

This rearrangement joins TRBV7-9 to TRBJ1-1, with TRBD1 matching over 7 bases. J was trimmed by 10 bases and V by 5 bases; bases with no gene match: 10. Germline V gene lookup returns CDR1 SEHNR and CDR2 FQNEAQ (reference sequence). The length of the CDR3 is 13 residues. CDR3: CASSPTTGERAFF. The CDR3 DNA is TGTGCCAGCAGCCCGACCACAGGGGAGCGAGCTTTCTTT.

The rearrangement links TRBV13 to TRBJ2-1, with 10 positions matching TRBD1. Trimming removed 6 bases from V and 10 bases from J; junction bases left unmatched: 12. The CDR3 length is 15 residues. The germline CDR1 and CDR2 sequences are PRHDT and FYEKMQ (reference sequence). CDR3 nucleotides: TGTGCCAGCAGTTACCCGGGACAGGGGAGGGAGGAGCAGTTCTTC. Amino acid sequence: CASSYPGQGREEQFF.

J is TRBJ2-1 and V is TRBV5-4; D is uncertain. The V end lost 3 bases, the J end lost 8 bases, and 6 bases lay between the germline ends. Per the germline V gene, CDR1 is SGHNT and CDR2 is YYREEE (reference sequence). The CDR3 has 11 residues. CDR3 amino acids: CASSWLDEQFF. The CDR3 DNA reads TGTGCCAGCAGCTGGTTGGATGAGCAGTTCTTC.

This chain connects TRBV18 to TRBJ1-3; D remains unclear. The germline CDR1 and CDR2 sequences are KGHSH and LQKENI. The CDR3 consists of 16 residues. V was clipped by 2 bases and J by 0 bases, with 11 bases between them. The CDR3 here is CASSPDPISSGNTIYF. The CDR3, as DNA: TGTGCCAGCTCACCAGACCCGATCTCCTCTGGAAACACCATATATTTT.

The chain recombines TRBV4-1 with TRBJ2-3; 8 nucleotides align to TRBD1. CDR1 MGHRA and CDR2 YSYEKL come from the germline V gene. Trimming took 1 base from V and 4 from J; bases not matched to a gene: 10. CDR3 size: 17 residues. The chain's CDR3 is CASSQGPPTGGADTQYF. CDR3 coding DNA: TGCGCCAGCAGCCAAGGGCCCCCTACAGGGGGTGCAGATACGCAGTATTTT.

V usage is TRBV13 and J usage is TRBJ2-3; TRBD2 matches 9 bases. Germline loops: CDR1 PRHDT, CDR2 FYEKMQ (reference sequence). The CDR3 has 16 amino acids. The V and J ends lost 3 bases and 0 bases, in that order; junction bases with no gene match: 4. CDR3 sequence (DNA): TGTGCCAGCAGCTTCTTAGCGGGGGAAAGCACAGATACGCAGTATTTT. As protein: CASSFLAGESTDTQYF. The full variable domain, in which reference TRBV13 and TRBJ2-3 provide the parts outside the CDR3, is AAGVIQSPRHLIKEKRETATLKCYPIPRHDTVYWYQQGPGQDPQFLISFYEKMQSDKGSIPDRFSAQQFSDYHSELNMSSLELGDSALYFCASSFLAGESTDTQYFGPGTRLTVL.

The chain is built from TRBV7-6 and TRBJ1-1; D is undetermined. V shed 1 base and J shed 5 bases, with 8 bases lying between them. From germline, CDR1 is SGHVS and CDR2 FNYEAQ. The CDR3 consists of 13 residues. The CDR3 nucleotides read TGTGCCAGCAGCTTAGAGGTGGGGACTGAAGCTTTCTTT. Protein: CASSLEVGTEAFF.

The chain couples TRBV5-6 to TRBJ2-7, with 8 bases aligning to TRBD2. This CDR3 comprises 16 residues. The trim removed 4 bases at V and 4 bases at J, leaving 13 bases unmatched. CDR1 and CDR2 from the germline V gene are SGHDT and YYEEEE. The chain's CDR3 is CASSPVERGRSYEQYF. The DNA of the CDR3 is TGTGCCAGCAGCCCGGTGGAGCGGGGGAGATCGTACGAGCAGTACTTC.

This clone was observed once. V usage is TRBV4-1 and J usage is TRBJ2-1; the match to TRBD2 covers 8 bases. The CDR3 is made up of 13 amino acids. Germline V gives CDR1 MGHRA, CDR2 YSYEKL. The ends lost 0 bases at V and 16 bases at J; junction bases unmatched: 8. The CDR3 protein is CASSQDPGGAYFF. The CDR3 coding sequence is TGCGCCAGCAGCCAAGATCCGGGGGGGGCGTATTTCTTC.